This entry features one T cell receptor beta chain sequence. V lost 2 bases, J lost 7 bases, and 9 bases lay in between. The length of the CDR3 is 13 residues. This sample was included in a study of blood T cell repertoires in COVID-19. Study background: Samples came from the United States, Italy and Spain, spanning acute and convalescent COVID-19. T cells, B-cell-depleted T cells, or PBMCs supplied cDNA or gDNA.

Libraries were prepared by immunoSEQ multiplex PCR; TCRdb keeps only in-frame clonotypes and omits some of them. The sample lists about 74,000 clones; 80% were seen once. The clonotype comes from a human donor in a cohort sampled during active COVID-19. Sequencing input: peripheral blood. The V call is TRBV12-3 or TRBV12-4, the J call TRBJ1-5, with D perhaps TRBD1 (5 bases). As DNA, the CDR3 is TGTGCCAGCAGTTTAAGGGGAAAGCAGCCCCAGCATTTT. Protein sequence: CASSLRGKQPQHF.